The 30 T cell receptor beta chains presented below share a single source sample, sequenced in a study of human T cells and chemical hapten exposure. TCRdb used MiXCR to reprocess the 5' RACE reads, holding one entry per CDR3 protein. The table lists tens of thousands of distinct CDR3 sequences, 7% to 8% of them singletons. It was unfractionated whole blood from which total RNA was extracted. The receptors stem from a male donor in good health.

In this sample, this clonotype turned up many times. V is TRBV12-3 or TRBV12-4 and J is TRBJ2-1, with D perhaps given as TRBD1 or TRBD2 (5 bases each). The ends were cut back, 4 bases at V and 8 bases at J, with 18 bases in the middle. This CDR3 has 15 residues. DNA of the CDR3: TGTGCCAGCAGTTCGGGACCTTCCCTAAGGGATGAGCAGTTCTTC. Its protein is CASSSGPSLRDEQFF.

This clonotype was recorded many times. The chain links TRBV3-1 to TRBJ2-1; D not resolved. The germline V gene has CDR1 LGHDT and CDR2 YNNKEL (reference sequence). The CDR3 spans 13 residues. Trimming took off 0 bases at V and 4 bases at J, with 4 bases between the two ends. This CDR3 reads CASSQDRYNEQFF. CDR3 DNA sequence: TGTGCCAGCAGCCAAGACAGGTACAATGAGCAGTTCTTC.

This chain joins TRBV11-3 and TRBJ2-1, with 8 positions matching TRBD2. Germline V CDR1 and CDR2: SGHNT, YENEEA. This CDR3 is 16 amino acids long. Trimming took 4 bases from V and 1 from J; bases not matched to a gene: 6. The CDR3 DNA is TGTGCCAGCAGCTCCAGGGCGGGGGGTTCCTACAATGAGCAGTTCTTC. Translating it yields CASSSRAGGSYNEQFF.

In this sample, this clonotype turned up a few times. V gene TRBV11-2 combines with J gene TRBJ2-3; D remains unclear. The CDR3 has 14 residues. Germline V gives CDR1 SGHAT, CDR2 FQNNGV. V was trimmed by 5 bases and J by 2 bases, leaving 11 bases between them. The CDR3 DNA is TGTGCCAGCAGCCGCCCCATACTCACAGATACGCAGTATTTT. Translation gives CASSRPILTDTQYF.

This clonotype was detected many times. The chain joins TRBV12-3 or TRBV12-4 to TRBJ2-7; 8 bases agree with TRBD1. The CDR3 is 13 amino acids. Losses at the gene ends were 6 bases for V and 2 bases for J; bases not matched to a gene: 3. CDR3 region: CASSPGQAYEQYF. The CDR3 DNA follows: TGTGCCAGCAGCCCGGGACAGGCCTACGAGCAGTACTTC.

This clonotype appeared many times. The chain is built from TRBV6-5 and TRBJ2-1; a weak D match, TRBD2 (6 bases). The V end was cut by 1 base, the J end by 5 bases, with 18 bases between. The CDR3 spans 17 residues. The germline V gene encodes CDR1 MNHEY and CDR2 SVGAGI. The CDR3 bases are TGTGCCAGCAGTTACTACCTACGGGGAGCGGGCAACAATGAGCAGTTCTTC. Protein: CASSYYLRGAGNNEQFF.

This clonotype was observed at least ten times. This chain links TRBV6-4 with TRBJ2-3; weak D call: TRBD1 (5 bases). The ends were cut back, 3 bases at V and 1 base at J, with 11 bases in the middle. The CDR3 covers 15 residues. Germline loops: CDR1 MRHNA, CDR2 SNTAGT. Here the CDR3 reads CASSEGQGGTDTQYF. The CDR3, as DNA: TGTGCCAGCAGTGAGGGGCAGGGCGGCACAGATACGCAGTATTTT.

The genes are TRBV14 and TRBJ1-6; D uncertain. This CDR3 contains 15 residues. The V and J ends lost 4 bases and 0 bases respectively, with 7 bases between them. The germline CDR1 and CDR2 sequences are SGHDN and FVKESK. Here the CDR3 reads CASSRVSSYNSPLHF. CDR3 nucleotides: TGTGCCAGCAGCCGAGTTAGCTCCTATAATTCACCCCTCCACTTT.

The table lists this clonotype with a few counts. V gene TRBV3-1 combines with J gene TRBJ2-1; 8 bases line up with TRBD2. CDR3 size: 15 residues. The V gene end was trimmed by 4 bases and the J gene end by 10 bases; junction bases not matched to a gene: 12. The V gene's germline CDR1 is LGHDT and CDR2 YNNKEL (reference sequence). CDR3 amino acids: CASSPGGAGVWEQFF. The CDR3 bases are TGTGCCAGCAGCCCCGGGGGAGCGGGAGTATGGGAGCAGTTCTTC.

The DNA for the CDR3 is TGTGCCAGCAGCCGGAGCCCCAAGCGCTCCTACGAGCAGTACTTC. This codes for CASSRSPKRSYEQYF. The chain joins TRBV14 to TRBJ2-7; no definite D call. V lost 4 bases and J 0 bases, leaving 13 bases between the germline ends. Germline V gene data show CDR1 as SGHDN and CDR2 as FVKESK. The CDR3 is 15 residues long.

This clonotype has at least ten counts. CDR3: CSVKTGFSGQPQHF. CDR3 bases: TGCAGTGTTAAGACAGGGTTTTCTGGGCAGCCCCAGCATTTT. This sequence joins TRBV20-1 and TRBJ1-5; TRBD1 matches 7 bases. From germline, CDR1 is DFQATT and CDR2 SNEGSKA (reference sequence). Trimming removed 7 bases from V and 7 bases from J; junction bases left unmatched: 13. The CDR3 runs 14 residues.

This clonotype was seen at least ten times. The CDR3 DNA follows: TGCGCCAGCAGCTTGTTAGCCAGGACCTACTCTGGGGCCAACGTCCTGACTTTC. It encodes CASSLLARTYSGANVLTF. The chain carries TRBV5-1 and TRBJ2-6; D is ambiguous. The CDR3 has 18 residues. Germline V CDR1 and CDR2: SGHRS, YFSETQ. V was cut by 1 base and J by 0 bases, with 14 bases left in between.

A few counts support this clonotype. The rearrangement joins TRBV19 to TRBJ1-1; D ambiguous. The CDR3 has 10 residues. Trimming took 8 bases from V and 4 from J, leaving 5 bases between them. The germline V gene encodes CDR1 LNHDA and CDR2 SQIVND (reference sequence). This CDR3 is CASGPTEAFF. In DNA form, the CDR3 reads TGTGCCAGTGGGCCCACTGAAGCTTTCTTT.

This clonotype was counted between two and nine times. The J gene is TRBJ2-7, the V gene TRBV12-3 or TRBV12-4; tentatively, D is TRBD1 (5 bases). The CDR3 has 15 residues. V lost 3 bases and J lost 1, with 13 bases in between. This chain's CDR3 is CASSFIAGPSYEQYF. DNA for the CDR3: TGTGCCAGCAGTTTTATCGCAGGGCCGTCCTACGAGCAGTACTTC.

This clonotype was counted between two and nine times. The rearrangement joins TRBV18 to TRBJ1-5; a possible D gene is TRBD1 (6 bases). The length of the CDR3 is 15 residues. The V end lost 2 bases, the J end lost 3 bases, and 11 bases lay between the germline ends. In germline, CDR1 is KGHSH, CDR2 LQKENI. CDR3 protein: CASSPVGQLNQPQHF. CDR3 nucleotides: TGTGCCAGCTCACCAGTAGGACAGCTCAATCAGCCCCAGCATTTT.

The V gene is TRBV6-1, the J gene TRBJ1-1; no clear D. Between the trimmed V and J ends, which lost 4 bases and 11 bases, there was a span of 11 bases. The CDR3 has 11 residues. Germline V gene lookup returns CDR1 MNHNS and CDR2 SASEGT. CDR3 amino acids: CASSVTGGAFF. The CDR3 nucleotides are TGTGCCAGCAGTGTAACCGGTGGGGCTTTCTTT.

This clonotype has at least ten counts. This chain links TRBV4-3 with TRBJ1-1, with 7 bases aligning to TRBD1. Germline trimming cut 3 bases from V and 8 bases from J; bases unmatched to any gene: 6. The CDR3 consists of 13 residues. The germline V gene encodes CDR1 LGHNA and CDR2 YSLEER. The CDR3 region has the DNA TGCGCCAGCAGCCAGCACTTACAGGGGGAAGCTTTCTTT. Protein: CASSQHLQGEAFF.

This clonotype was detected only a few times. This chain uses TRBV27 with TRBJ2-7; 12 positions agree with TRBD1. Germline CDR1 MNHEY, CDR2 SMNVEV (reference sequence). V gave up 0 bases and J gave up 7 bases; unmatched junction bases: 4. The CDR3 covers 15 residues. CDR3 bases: TGTGCCAGCAGTTTATCGGGACAGGGGGCTGAGGAGCAGTACTTC. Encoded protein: CASSLSGQGAEEQYF.

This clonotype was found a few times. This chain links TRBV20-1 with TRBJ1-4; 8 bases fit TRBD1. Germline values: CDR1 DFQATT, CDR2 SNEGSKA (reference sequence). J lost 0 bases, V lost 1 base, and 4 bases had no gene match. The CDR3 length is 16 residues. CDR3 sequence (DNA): TGCAGTGCTAGAGGACAGGGGACGTCAACTAATGAAAAACTGTTTTTT. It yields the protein CSARGQGTSTNEKLFF.

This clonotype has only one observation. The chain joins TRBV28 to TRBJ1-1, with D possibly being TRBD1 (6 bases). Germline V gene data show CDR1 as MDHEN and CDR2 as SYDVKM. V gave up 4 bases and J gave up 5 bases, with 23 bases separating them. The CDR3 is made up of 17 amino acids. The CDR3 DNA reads TGTGCCAGCAGTTGGATGGGGGGGCCCCGGGGTGAGACTGAAGCTTTCTTT. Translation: CASSWMGGPRGETEAFF.

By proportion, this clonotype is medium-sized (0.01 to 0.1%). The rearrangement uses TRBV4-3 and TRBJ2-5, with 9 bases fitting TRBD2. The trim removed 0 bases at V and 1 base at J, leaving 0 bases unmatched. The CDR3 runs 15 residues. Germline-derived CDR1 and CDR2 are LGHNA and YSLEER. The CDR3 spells CASSQERGGQETQYF. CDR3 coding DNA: TGCGCCAGCAGCCAAGAGCGGGGGGGCCAAGAGACCCAGTACTTC.

The CDR3 DNA reads TGTGCCAGCAGCTCTGTGATGAGCGGAGTCAGCAATCAGCCCCAGCATTTT. This sequence encodes CASSSVMSGVSNQPQHF. The chain uses TRBV6-6 and TRBJ1-5, with D unresolved. The V gene lost 6 bases and the J gene lost 1 base, with 19 bases spanning the gap. CDR1 and CDR2 (germline): MNHNY, SVGAGI (reference sequence). There are 17 residues in the CDR3.

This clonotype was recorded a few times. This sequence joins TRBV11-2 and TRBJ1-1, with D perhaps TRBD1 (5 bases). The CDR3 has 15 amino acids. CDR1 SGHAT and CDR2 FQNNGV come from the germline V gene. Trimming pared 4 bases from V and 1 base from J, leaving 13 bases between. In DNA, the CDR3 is TGTGCCAGCAGCTGGGGGGGGTCGGGGAACACTGAAGCTTTCTTT. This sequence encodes CASSWGGSGNTEAFF.

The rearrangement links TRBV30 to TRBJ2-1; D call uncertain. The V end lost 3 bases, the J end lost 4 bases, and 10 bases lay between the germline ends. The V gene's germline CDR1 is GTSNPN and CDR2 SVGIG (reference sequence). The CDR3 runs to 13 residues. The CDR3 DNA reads TGTGCCTGGAGCGGGTTTTCATACAATGAGCAGTTCTTC. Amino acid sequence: CAWSGFSYNEQFF.

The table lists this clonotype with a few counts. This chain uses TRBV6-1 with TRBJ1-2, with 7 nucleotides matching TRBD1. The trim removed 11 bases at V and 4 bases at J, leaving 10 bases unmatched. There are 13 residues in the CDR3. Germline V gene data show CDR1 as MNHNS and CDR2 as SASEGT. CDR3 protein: CAGGEGARYGYTF. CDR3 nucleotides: TGTGCCGGCGGGGAGGGGGCTCGCTATGGCTACACCTTC.

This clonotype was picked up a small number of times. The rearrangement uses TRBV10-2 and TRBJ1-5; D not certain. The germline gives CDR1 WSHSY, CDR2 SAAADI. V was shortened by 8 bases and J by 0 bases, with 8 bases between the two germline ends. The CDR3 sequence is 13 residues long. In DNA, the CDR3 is TGCGCCAGCGTTCAGGATAGCAATCAGCCCCAGCATTTT. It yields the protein CASVQDSNQPQHF.

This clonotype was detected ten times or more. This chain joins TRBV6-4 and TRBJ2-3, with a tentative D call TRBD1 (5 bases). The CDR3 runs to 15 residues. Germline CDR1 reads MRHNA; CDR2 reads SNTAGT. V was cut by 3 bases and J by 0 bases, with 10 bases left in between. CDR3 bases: TGTGCCAGCAGTGAAGACCAGGGAAGCACAGATACGCAGTATTTT. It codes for CASSEDQGSTDTQYF.

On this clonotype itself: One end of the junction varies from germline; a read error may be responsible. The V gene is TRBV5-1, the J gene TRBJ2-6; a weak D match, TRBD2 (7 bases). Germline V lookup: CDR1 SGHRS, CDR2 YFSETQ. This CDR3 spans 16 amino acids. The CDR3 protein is CASSLVSLAGANVLTF. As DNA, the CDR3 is TGCGCCAGCAGCTTGGTTTCCCTCGCGGGGGCCAATGTCCTGACTTTC.

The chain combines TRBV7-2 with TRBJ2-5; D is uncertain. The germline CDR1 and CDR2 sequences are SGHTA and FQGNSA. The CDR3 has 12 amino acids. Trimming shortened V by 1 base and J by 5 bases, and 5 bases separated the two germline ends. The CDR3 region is CASSLVTETQYF. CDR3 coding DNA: TGTGCCAGCAGCTTAGTCACCGAGACCCAGTACTTC. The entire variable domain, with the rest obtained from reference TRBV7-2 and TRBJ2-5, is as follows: GAGVSQSPSNKVTEKGKDVELRCDPISGHTALYWYRQSLGQGLEFLIYFQGNSAPDKSGLPSDRFSAERTGGSVSTLTIQRTQQEDSAVYLCASSLVTETQYFGPGTRLLVL.

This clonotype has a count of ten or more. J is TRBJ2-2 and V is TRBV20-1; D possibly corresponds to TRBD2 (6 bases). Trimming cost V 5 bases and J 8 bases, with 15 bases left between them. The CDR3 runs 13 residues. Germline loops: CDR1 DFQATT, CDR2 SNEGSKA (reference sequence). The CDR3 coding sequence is TGCAGTGCTCCAAGGAGCGCGGGGGGGGAGCTGTTTTTT. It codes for CSAPRSAGGELFF.